This T cell receptor (beta chain) is drawn from a study of cytomegalovirus exposure and HLA in healthy donors. All donors participated as healthy donors of bone marrow. Notes on this clone: Its specificity is unknown.

Study-wide points: TCR sequences were mostly rare, though some public TCRs occurred in many donors. Previously analyzed data showed that most TCR beta V segments were productive at a frequency of about 90% or about 30%.

V trimming: 6 bases; J trimming: 4 bases; junction bases outside the gene matches: 1. This CDR3 comprises 11 residues. CDR1 and CDR2 from the germline V gene are DFQATT and SNEGSKA (reference sequence). The PCR employed 60 Vbeta primers together with 13 Jbeta primers. Method: immunoSEQ multiplex PCR; TCRdb's copy keeps in-frame clones and lacks some. This table has 120,000 or so clones, approximately 84% appearing once. The chain carries TRBV20-1 and TRBJ1-2, with 8 bases that match TRBD1. The sequence came from a man aged 18 to 30 in good health and CMV-seropositive. Material: PBMCs. The CDR3, as DNA: TGCAGTGCCCAGGGGGCCTATGGCTACACCTTC. Translating it yields CSAQGAYGYTF.